The 21 T cell receptor beta chains below all came from one sample that was sequenced in a study of Graves' ophthalmopathy and Graves' hyperthyroidism. TCR beta CDR3 regions were amplified from RNA transcripts. First-round RT-PCR used HTBI primers; second-round multiplex PCR followed. Each CDR3 protein is one row after TCRdb ran MiXCR on the multiplex PCR reads. The sample carries around 1,200,000 distinct CDR3 sequences, less than 45% recorded once. The sequenced material came from peripheral blood or thyroid tissue (not recorded which). Every receptor here comes from an adult man with Graves' hyperthyroidism.

The sample holds one count of this clonotype. The CDR3, as DNA: TGTGCCAGCAATAACAGGGTTGGGGAGCAGTACTTC. This codes for CASNNRVGEQYF. This chain uses TRBV19 with TRBJ2-7; possible D gene TRBD1, 6 bases. Germline lookup yields CDR1 LNHDA and CDR2 SQIVND (reference sequence). The germline V and J ends were trimmed by 9 bases and 7 bases, with 16 bases remaining between them. The CDR3 contains 12 residues. Based on the CDR3 plus reference TRBV19 and TRBJ2-7, the full variable domain is DGGITQSPKYLFRKEGQNVTLSCEQNLNHDAMYWYRQDPGQGLRLIYYSQIVNDFQKGDIAEGYSVSREKKESFPLTVTSAQKNPTAFYLCASNNRVGEQYFGPGTRLTVT.

This clonotype was picked up a small number of times. The genes are TRBV12-3 or TRBV12-4 and TRBJ2-7, with D perhaps matching TRBD2 (6 bases). The CDR3 spans 14 residues. V was trimmed by 9 bases and J by 6 bases, leaving 21 bases between them. The CDR3 DNA sequence: TGTGCCAGTCGTGACGGGAGTAGATGGAGCGAGCAGTACTTC. It yields the protein CASRDGSRWSEQYF.

The chain has TRBV29-1 and TRBJ1-1; D unclear. CDR3 length: 15 amino acids. CDR1 is SQVTM and CDR2 is ANQGSEA in the germline V gene. V was pared by 3 bases and J by 0 bases, with 14 bases between. The chain's CDR3 is CSVDGVFPLNTEAFF. DNA for the CDR3: TGCAGCGTTGACGGGGTATTTCCGCTGAACACTGAAGCTTTCTTT.

The V and J genes are TRBV25-1 and TRBJ2-7, with unresolved D. This CDR3 has 13 amino acids. Trimming removed 1 base at V and 3 bases at J, with 7 bases between. CDR1 MGHDK and CDR2 SYGVNS come from the germline V gene. The CDR3 nucleotides are TGTGCCAGCAGTGAATCGCATCGCTACGAGCAGTACTTC. Its translation is CASSESHRYEQYF.

CDR3 protein: CASSFDGGQPQHF. CDR3 bases: TGTGCCAGCAGTTTCGACGGGGGTCAGCCCCAGCATTTT. The gene calls are TRBV12-3 or TRBV12-4 and TRBJ1-5; maybe TRBD1 (5 bases). The CDR3 covers 13 residues. The V gene lost 3 bases and the J gene lost 6 bases, with 9 bases spanning the gap.

This clonotype appeared many times. This chain uses TRBV5-1 with TRBJ2-7; D is unclear. The CDR3 length is 16 residues. V was pared by 1 base and J by 0 bases, with 14 bases between. Germline CDR1 and CDR2: SGHRS and YFSETQ. The CDR3 here is CASSLQALLSSYEQYF. In nucleotides, the CDR3 is TGCGCCAGCAGCTTGCAGGCCTTGCTAAGCTCCTACGAGCAGTACTTC. Variable domain in full (rest from reference TRBV5-1 and TRBJ2-7): KAGVTQTPRYLIKTRGQQVTLSCSPISGHRSVSWYQQTPGQGLQFLFEYFSETQRNKGNFPGRFSGRQFSNSRSEMNVSTLELGDSALYLCASSLQALLSSYEQYFGPGTRLTVT.

The gene calls are TRBV29-1 and TRBJ2-7; possibly TRBD2 for D (5 bases). The CDR3 is 13 amino acids. Germline V gene lookup returns CDR1 SQVTM and CDR2 ANQGSEA. V lost 7 bases and J 0 bases, leaving 13 bases between the germline ends. CDR3 DNA sequence: TGCAGCGCCGGGATGGGGAGCTCCTACGAGCAGTACTTC. It specifies CSAGMGSSYEQYF.

This clonotype was seen ten or more times. This chain connects TRBV5-1 to TRBJ2-7; TRBD1 matches 10 bases. CDR1 is SGHRS and CDR2 is YFSETQ in the germline V gene. The length of the CDR3 is 17 residues. V was pared by 1 base and J by 3 bases, with 10 bases of the junction left unmatched. The CDR3: CASSLRLERTGGYEQYF. As DNA, the CDR3 is TGCGCCAGCAGCTTGCGATTGGAAAGGACAGGGGGCTACGAGCAGTACTTC.

The chain recombines TRBV18 with TRBJ2-5; maybe TRBD2 (5 bases). V was cut by 0 bases and J by 3 bases, with 8 bases left in between. Germline assignment: CDR1 KGHSH and CDR2 LQKENI. The CDR3 consists of 14 residues. CDR3 nucleotide sequence: TGTGCCAGCTCACCACCGTTACTAGAAGAGACCCAGTACTTC. It yields the protein CASSPPLLEETQYF.

This clonotype was counted a few times. The chain uses TRBV20-1 and TRBJ1-5; 10 positions match TRBD1. Germline CDR1 is DFQATT and CDR2 is SNEGSKA (reference sequence). With V trimmed by 4 bases and J by 0 bases, 9 bases remained unmatched. The CDR3 contains 17 residues. The CDR3 DNA reads as TGCAGTGCTAAGGACAGGGGGTCCCTATATAGCAATCAGCCCCAGCATTTT. This sequence encodes CSAKDRGSLYSNQPQHF.

A remark on this clonotype: This may stem from a read error, because a much larger clone lies one nucleotide away. The chain joins TRBV19 to TRBJ2-2; D gene ambiguous. The CDR3 has 16 amino acids. CDR1 is LNHDA and CDR2 is SQIVND in the germline V gene (reference sequence). Trimming cost V 1 base and J 2 bases, with 11 bases left between them. This chain's CDR3 is CASSIGVPVNTGELFF. CDR3 nucleotides: TGTGCCAGTAGTATAGGGGTACCGGTTAACACCGGGGAGCTGTTTTTT.

This chain links TRBV19 with TRBJ2-2; unclear D gene. The germline V gene encodes CDR1 LNHDA and CDR2 SQIVND (reference sequence). V lost 8 bases and J 5 bases, leaving 18 bases between the germline ends. This CDR3 spans 15 amino acids. The CDR3, as DNA: TGTGCCAGTGCCTCTTTTCGGGCAGCGACCGGGGAGCTGTTTTTT. This sequence encodes CASASFRAATGELFF.

V gene TRBV5-5 combines with J gene TRBJ1-1; D is possibly TRBD1 (5 bases). Trimming pared 1 base from V and 1 base from J, leaving 11 bases between. There are 15 residues in the CDR3. Germline V gives CDR1 SGHKS, CDR2 YYEKEE (reference sequence). For the CDR3, the DNA is TGTGCCAGCAGCTTGTTTGGGGCGCCGAACACTGAAGCTTTCTTT. Translating it yields CASSLFGAPNTEAFF.

The V call is TRBV2, the J call TRBJ1-5; the D is unclear. Germline loops: CDR1 SNHLY, CDR2 FYNNEI. The CDR3 runs to 16 residues. V lost 5 bases, J lost 1 base, and 15 bases lay in between. The CDR3 coding sequence is TGTGCCAGCAGTTTATATGGGGTGGCGAGCAATCAGCCCCAGCATTTT. Translation: CASSLYGVASNQPQHF.

The chain joins TRBV12-5 to TRBJ2-5; 7 bases agree with TRBD1. The V gene's germline CDR1 is LGHNT and CDR2 FRNRAP. CDR3 length: 14 residues. With 7 bases clipped from V and 5 bases from J, the junction kept 10 bases outside the gene matches. Here the CDR3 reads CASVGTDCRETQYF. The CDR3 nucleotides are TGTGCTAGTGTAGGGACAGACTGTCGGGAGACCCAGTACTTC.

The rearrangement links TRBV25-1 to TRBJ1-4, with D perhaps matching TRBD1 (6 bases). V lost 6 bases, J lost 8 bases, and 19 bases lay in between. The germline V gene has CDR1 MGHDK and CDR2 SYGVNS. The CDR3 runs to 15 residues. CDR3 region: CASRLQGGGQEKLFF. CDR3 nucleotide sequence: TGTGCCAGCAGATTACAGGGTGGGGGTCAGGAAAAACTGTTTTTT.

In its sample, this clonotype was seen many times. The chain uses TRBV20-1 and TRBJ1-1, with TRBD1 identical over 8 bases. This CDR3 is built from 12 residues. Germline CDR1 and CDR2: DFQATT and SNEGSKA (reference sequence). V shed 6 bases and J 5 bases; nucleotides not matched to a gene: 5. The CDR3 loop reads CSARTGRTEAFF. The CDR3 DNA follows: TGCAGTGCCAGGACAGGGCGAACTGAAGCTTTCTTT.

The V gene is TRBV7-6, the J gene TRBJ2-5; D call uncertain. CDR3 length: 14 residues. Germline V gene data show CDR1 as SGHVS and CDR2 as FNYEAQ. Trimming stripped 5 bases from V and 4 bases from J, with 14 bases between. The DNA of the CDR3 is TGTGCCAGCAGCCCCGGCGCCGTAGGAGAGACCCAGTACTTC. This codes for CASSPGAVGETQYF.

This clonotype showed up many times. V usage is TRBV14 and J usage is TRBJ1-4, with D unclear. CDR1 is SGHDN, CDR2 FVKESK, per germline. CDR3 length: 13 amino acids. Trimming took 1 base from V and 7 from J, leaving 7 bases between them. The CDR3 protein is CASSQVRGEKLFF. The CDR3 nucleotides are TGTGCCAGCAGCCAAGTACGGGGTGAAAAACTGTTTTTT.

This clonotype was observed at least ten times. This chain joins TRBV7-2 and TRBJ2-7; D might be TRBD2 (7 bases). Germline V gene lookup returns CDR1 SGHTA and CDR2 FQGNSA. The CDR3 is 14 amino acids. The germline V and J ends were trimmed by 7 bases and 0 bases, with 13 bases remaining between them. CDR3 nucleotides: TGTGCCAGCAATTACGGGGGGCCCTCCTACGAGCAGTACTTC. It is translated as CASNYGGPSYEQYF.

The V gene is TRBV28, the J gene TRBJ1-2; tentatively, D is TRBD1 (6 bases). This CDR3 spans 14 amino acids. Between the trimmed V and J ends, which lost 6 bases and 8 bases, there was a span of 19 bases. Germline-derived CDR1 and CDR2 are MDHEN and SYDVKM. The CDR3 region is CASRPSGTFRGYTF. The CDR3 DNA is TGTGCCAGCAGACCTAGCGGGACATTTCGAGGCTACACCTTC.